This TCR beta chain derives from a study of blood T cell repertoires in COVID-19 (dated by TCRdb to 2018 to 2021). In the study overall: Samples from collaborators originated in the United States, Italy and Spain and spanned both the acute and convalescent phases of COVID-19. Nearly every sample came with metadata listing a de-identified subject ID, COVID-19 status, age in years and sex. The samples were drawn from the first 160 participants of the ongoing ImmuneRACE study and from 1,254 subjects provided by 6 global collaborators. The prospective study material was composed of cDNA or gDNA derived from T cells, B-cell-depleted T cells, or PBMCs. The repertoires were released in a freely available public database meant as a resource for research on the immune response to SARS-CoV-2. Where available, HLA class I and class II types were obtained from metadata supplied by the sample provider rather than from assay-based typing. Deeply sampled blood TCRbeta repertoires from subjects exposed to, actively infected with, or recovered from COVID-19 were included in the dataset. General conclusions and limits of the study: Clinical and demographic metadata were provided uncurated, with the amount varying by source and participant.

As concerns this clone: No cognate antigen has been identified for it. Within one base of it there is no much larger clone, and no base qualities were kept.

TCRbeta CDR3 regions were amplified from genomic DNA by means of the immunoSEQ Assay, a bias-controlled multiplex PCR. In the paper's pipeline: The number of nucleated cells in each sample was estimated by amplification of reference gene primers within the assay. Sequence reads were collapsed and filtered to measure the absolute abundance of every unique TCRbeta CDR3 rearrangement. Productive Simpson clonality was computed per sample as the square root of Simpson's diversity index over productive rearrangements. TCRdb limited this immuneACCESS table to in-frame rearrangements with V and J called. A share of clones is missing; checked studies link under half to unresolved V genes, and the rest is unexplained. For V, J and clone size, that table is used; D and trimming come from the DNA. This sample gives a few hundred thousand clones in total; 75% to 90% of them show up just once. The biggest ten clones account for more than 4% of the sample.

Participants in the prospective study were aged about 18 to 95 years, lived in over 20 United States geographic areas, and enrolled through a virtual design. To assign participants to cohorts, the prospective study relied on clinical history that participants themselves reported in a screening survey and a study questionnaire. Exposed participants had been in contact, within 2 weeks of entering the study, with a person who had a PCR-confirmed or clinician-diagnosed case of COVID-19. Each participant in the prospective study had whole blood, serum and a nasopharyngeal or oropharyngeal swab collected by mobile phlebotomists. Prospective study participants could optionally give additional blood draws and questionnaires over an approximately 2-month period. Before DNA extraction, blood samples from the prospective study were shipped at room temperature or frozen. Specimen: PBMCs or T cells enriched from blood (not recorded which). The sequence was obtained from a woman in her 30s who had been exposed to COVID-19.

The DNA sequence is as follows: TGTGCCAGCAGTTTATTCATGACAGGGCGGAACTCCTACGAGCAGTACTTC. Its protein product is CASSLFMTGRNSYEQYF. The chain was built from TRBV27 and TRBJ2-7; 7 central nucleotides agree with TRBD1. Sequences MNHEY (CDR1) and SMNVEV (CDR2) are obtained from the germline V gene (reference sequence). The junction shows trimming of 1 base on V and 0 bases on J, and the gene matches do not reach 9 bases of it. The CDR3 measures 17 amino acids from cysteine to phenylalanine. Only the CDR3 DNA stays, 51 bases, in frame from base 1.